What follows describes a single T cell receptor (beta chain). As yet, its antigen is unknown. The sample comes from a study of OX40 agonist ivuxolimab in advanced cancers. Whole-study findings and limits: Undetermined was the antigen specificity of the expanded peripheral T cells. With doses of 0.1 to 3.0 mg/kg, CD4+ and CD8+ blood T cells had undergone clonal expansion by week 6.

Assay: immunoSEQ multiplex PCR; the TCRdb copy retains only in-frame clones and omits some. Seen here are fewer than 90,000 clones, almost 90% observed once, and the top ten hold approximately 2.5%. This CDR3 spans 17 amino acids. V was pared by 0 bases and J by 3 bases, with 14 bases between. Germline-derived CDR1 and CDR2 are LNHNV and YYDKDF (reference sequence). The chain combines TRBV15 with TRBJ1-4, with a tentative D call TRBD1 (5 bases). This clonotype was obtained from an adult with an advanced solid tumor such as melanoma, head and neck, liver or kidney cancer. The input for sequencing was CD4+ or CD8+ T cells sorted from blood, taken in a trial of the OX40 agonist ivuxolimab. The CDR3 sequence: CATSRDKGEGANEKLFF. The CDR3 nucleotides read TGTGCCACCAGCAGAGATAAAGGGGAAGGAGCTAATGAAAAACTGTTTTTT.